This is a list of T cell receptor beta chains from one sample in a study of blood T cell repertoires in COVID-19. The method was immunoSEQ multiplex PCR; TCRdb's version includes in-frame clones alone and lacks a portion of them. The sample has about 52,000 clones, 82% seen once. Material for sequencing was peripheral blood. The receptors stem from a man of 80 years or more with COVID-19, enrolled during active disease. Both conserved end residues are part of each CDR3. Each record gives: J gene, V gene, clone size, D gene, CDR3 protein, CDR3 DNA. D genes are given only for firm matches. Some rows have no size entry. The others give once, few or many, or a class for an expanded clone.

j_gene: TRBJ1-4
v_gene: TRBV20-1
abundance: .
d_gene: .
CDR3aa: CSASRATNEKLFF
CDR3nt: TGCAGTGCTAGTCGGGCAACTAATGAAAAACTGTTTTTT

j_gene: TRBJ2-3
v_gene: TRBV4-1
abundance: once
d_gene: .
CDR3aa: CASSQALRLSTDTQYF
CDR3nt: TGCGCCAGCAGCCAAGCTTTGAGACTAAGCACAGATACGCAGTATTTT

j_gene: TRBJ1-1
v_gene: TRBV30
abundance: once
d_gene: TRBD1
CDR3aa: CAWSVLPGTGVFF
CDR3nt: TGTGCCTGGAGTGTACTCCCCGGCACAGGGGTTTTCTTT

j_gene: TRBJ1-2
v_gene: TRBV6-5
abundance: .
d_gene: TRBD1
CDR3aa: CASSRGQDYGYTF
CDR3nt: TGTGCCAGCAGTCGGGGACAGGACTATGGCTACACCTTC

j_gene: TRBJ2-5
v_gene: TRBV27
abundance: once
d_gene: TRBD1
CDR3aa: CASSLPRTGIQETQYF
CDR3nt: TGTGCCAGCAGTTTACCTCGGACAGGGATCCAAGAGACCCAGTACTTC

j_gene: TRBJ1-2
v_gene: TRBV14
abundance: few
d_gene: .
CDR3aa: CASSQEGRGYGYTF
CDR3nt: TGTGCCAGCAGCCAAGAAGGCAGGGGCTATGGCTACACCTTC

j_gene: TRBJ2-2
v_gene: TRBV7-2
abundance: .
d_gene: TRBD2
CDR3aa: CASSLEGLAELNTGELFF
CDR3nt: TGTGCCAGCAGCTTAGAGGGGCTAGCGGAGCTGAACACCGGGGAGCTGTTTTTT

j_gene: TRBJ2-3
v_gene: TRBV7-2
abundance: .
d_gene: .
CDR3aa: CASSLGFAGRDTQYF
CDR3nt: TGTGCCAGCAGCTTAGGGTTTGCTGGTAGAGATACGCAGTATTTT

j_gene: TRBJ1-2
v_gene: TRBV28
abundance: .
d_gene: .
CDR3aa: CASSFLNYGYTF
CDR3nt: TGTGCCAGCAGTTTCTTAAACTATGGCTACACCTTC

j_gene: TRBJ1-5
v_gene: TRBV10-3
abundance: .
d_gene: .
CDR3aa: CAISEGGGARKVGNQPQHF
CDR3nt: TGTGCCATCAGTGAGGGTGGCGGCGCTCGTAAAGTTGGCAATCAGCCCCAGCATTTT

j_gene: TRBJ2-1
v_gene: TRBV3-1/TRBV3-2
abundance: .
d_gene: .
CDR3aa: CASSQDPRKEQFF
CDR3nt: TGTGCCAGCAGCCAAGATCCGCGGAAAGAGCAGTTCTTC

j_gene: TRBJ1-4
v_gene: TRBV28
abundance: .
d_gene: .
CDR3aa: CASRSGGQRDEKLFF
CDR3nt: TGTGCCAGCAGGAGTGGGGGACAAAGGGATGAAAAACTGTTTTTT

j_gene: TRBJ1-6
v_gene: TRBV5-4
abundance: .
d_gene: .
CDR3aa: CASSFGSPYNSPLHF
CDR3nt: TGTGCCAGCAGCTTTGGGAGTCCCTATAATTCACCCCTCCACTTT

j_gene: TRBJ2-1
v_gene: TRBV6-5
abundance: .
d_gene: TRBD1
CDR3aa: CASTPDRGSYNEQFF
CDR3nt: TGTGCCAGCACCCCGGACAGGGGGTCTTACAATGAGCAGTTCTTC

j_gene: TRBJ2-2
v_gene: TRBV7-9
abundance: .
d_gene: .
CDR3aa: CASSLNPRGYTGELFF
CDR3nt: TGTGCCAGCAGCTTAAATCCCAGGGGATACACCGGGGAGCTGTTTTTT

j_gene: TRBJ1-2
v_gene: TRBV28
abundance: .
d_gene: .
CDR3aa: CASSSTDRPYGYTF
CDR3nt: TGTGCCAGCAGTTCCACTGACAGGCCCTATGGCTACACCTTC

j_gene: TRBJ1-1
v_gene: TRBV6-6
abundance: .
d_gene: TRBD1
CDR3aa: CASSPNRGASNTEAFF
CDR3nt: TGTGCCAGCAGTCCTAACAGGGGAGCCTCGAACACTGAAGCTTTCTTT

j_gene: TRBJ2-4
v_gene: TRBV6-5
abundance: .
d_gene: .
CDR3aa: CASSYGPRENIQYF
CDR3nt: TGTGCCAGCAGTTACGGCCCGCGGGAAAACATTCAGTACTTC

j_gene: TRBJ2-5
v_gene: TRBV5-4
abundance: .
d_gene: TRBD1
CDR3aa: CASSPTGVETQYF
CDR3nt: TGTGCCAGCAGCCCAACAGGGGTGGAGACCCAGTACTTC

j_gene: TRBJ1-4
v_gene: TRBV4-2
abundance: .
d_gene: .
CDR3aa: CASSQGGASGGEKLFF
CDR3nt: TGTGCCAGCAGCCAAGGGGGGGCGTCGGGAGGGGAAAAACTGTTTTTT

j_gene: TRBJ2-3
v_gene: TRBV9
abundance: .
d_gene: .
CDR3aa: CASSTGHQRDTQYF
CDR3nt: TGTGCCAGCAGCACGGGACATCAGAGGGATACGCAGTATTTT

j_gene: TRBJ1-5
v_gene: TRBV7-4
abundance: few
d_gene: .
CDR3aa: CASSPRAGAGSNQPQHF
CDR3nt: TGTGCCAGCAGCCCTAGAGCAGGGGCTGGGAGCAATCAGCCCCAGCATTTT

j_gene: TRBJ1-2
v_gene: TRBV6-2/TRBV6-3
abundance: .
d_gene: .
CDR3aa: CASSTGKANYGHTF
CDR3nt: TGTGCCAGCAGTACTGGAAAAGCTAACTATGGCCACACCTTC

j_gene: TRBJ1-1
v_gene: TRBV5-5
abundance: .
d_gene: TRBD1
CDR3aa: CASSTQGAKAFF
CDR3nt: TGTGCCAGCAGCACACAGGGGGCGAAGGCTTTCTTT

j_gene: TRBJ2-7
v_gene: TRBV5-6
abundance: few
d_gene: .
CDR3aa: CASTKDRHTSSYEQYF
CDR3nt: TGTGCCAGCACCAAGGACAGACATACCAGCTCCTACGAGCAGTACTTC

j_gene: TRBJ1-5
v_gene: TRBV9
abundance: few
d_gene: .
CDR3aa: CASSVGPGGGQPQHF
CDR3nt: .

j_gene: TRBJ2-1
v_gene: TRBV29-1
abundance: .
d_gene: TRBD1
CDR3aa: CSVEATGVASYNEQFF
CDR3nt: TGCAGCGTTGAAGCGACAGGGGTTGCCTCCTACAATGAGCAGTTCTTC

j_gene: TRBJ1-5
v_gene: TRBV6-7
abundance: .
d_gene: .
CDR3aa: CASRPTGLNQPQHF
CDR3nt: TGTGCCAGCAGACCCACAGGGTTAAATCAGCCCCAGCATTTT

j_gene: TRBJ1-1
v_gene: TRBV7-6
abundance: .
d_gene: TRBD1
CDR3aa: CASSQPGTGMNTEAFF
CDR3nt: TGTGCCAGCAGCCAGCCTGGGACAGGTATGAACACTGAAGCTTTCTTT

j_gene: TRBJ1-6
v_gene: TRBV27
abundance: .
d_gene: TRBD1
CDR3aa: CASRGGPSAFNSPLHF
CDR3nt: TGTGCCAGCAGAGGGGGCCCGTCCGCATTTAATTCACCCCTCCACTTT

j_gene: TRBJ2-5
v_gene: TRBV9
abundance: once
d_gene: TRBD2
CDR3aa: CASSPHSTAGETQYF
CDR3nt: TGTGCCAGCAGCCCCCATAGCACAGCGGGGGAGACCCAGTACTTC

j_gene: TRBJ2-1
v_gene: TRBV7-2
abundance: once
d_gene: TRBD2
CDR3aa: CASSSGGEWFF
CDR3nt: TGTGCCAGCAGCTCCGGGGGGGAGTGGTTCTTC

j_gene: TRBJ1-1
v_gene: TRBV19
abundance: .
d_gene: TRBD1
CDR3aa: CASSRTGPTEAFF
CDR3nt: TGTGCCAGTAGTAGGACAGGGCCCACTGAAGCTTTCTTT

j_gene: TRBJ2-1
v_gene: TRBV19
abundance: .
d_gene: TRBD2
CDR3aa: CASSIVGAGGDEQFF
CDR3nt: TGTGCCAGTAGTATAGTAGGAGCGGGAGGGGATGAGCAGTTCTTC

j_gene: TRBJ1-5
v_gene: TRBV5-1
abundance: once
d_gene: .
CDR3aa: CASSEGLNQPQHF
CDR3nt: TGCGCCAGCAGCGAGGGATTGAATCAGCCCCAGCATTTT

j_gene: TRBJ2-1
v_gene: TRBV7-2
abundance: .
d_gene: TRBD2
CDR3aa: CASSPARASGGNNEQFF
CDR3nt: TGTGCCAGCAGCCCTGCTCGGGCTAGCGGGGGTAACAATGAGCAGTTCTTC

j_gene: TRBJ2-7
v_gene: TRBV4-3
abundance: .
d_gene: TRBD1
CDR3aa: CASSSRTGDYEQYF
CDR3nt: TGCGCCAGCAGCTCACGGACAGGAGACTACGAGCAGTACTTC

j_gene: TRBJ2-5
v_gene: TRBV10-3
abundance: .
d_gene: TRBD2
CDR3aa: CAISDLAGGQETQYF
CDR3nt: TGTGCCATCAGTGACCTAGCGGGGGGCCAAGAGACCCAGTACTTC

j_gene: TRBJ1-1
v_gene: TRBV5-5
abundance: .
d_gene: TRBD1
CDR3aa: CASSLSPTGAGEAFF
CDR3nt: TGTGCCAGCAGCTTGTCTCCCACAGGGGCGGGAGAAGCTTTCTTT

j_gene: TRBJ1-5
v_gene: TRBV6-2/TRBV6-3
abundance: .
d_gene: TRBD1
CDR3aa: CASSYGTGRIQSNQPQHF
CDR3nt: TGTGCCAGCAGTTACGGGACAGGGAGGATTCAGAGCAATCAGCCCCAGCATTTT

j_gene: TRBJ1-1
v_gene: TRBV5-5
abundance: .
d_gene: .
CDR3aa: CASSPGVNTEAFF
CDR3nt: TGTGCCAGCAGCCCAGGGGTGAACACTGAAGCTTTCTTT

j_gene: TRBJ1-2
v_gene: TRBV19
abundance: once
d_gene: TRBD1
CDR3aa: CATRDREVYGYTF
CDR3nt: TGTGCCACCAGGGACAGGGAGGTCTATGGCTACACCTTC

j_gene: TRBJ1-2
v_gene: TRBV25-1
abundance: .
d_gene: .
CDR3aa: CASSPPGSHLNYGYTF
CDR3nt: TGTGCCAGCAGCCCCCCGGGGAGTCACCTTAACTATGGCTACACCTTC

j_gene: TRBJ1-1
v_gene: TRBV19
abundance: .
d_gene: TRBD1
CDR3aa: CASSARQGLGDTEAFF
CDR3nt: TGTGCCAGTAGTGCCCGACAGGGCTTGGGGGACACTGAAGCTTTCTTT

j_gene: TRBJ2-2
v_gene: TRBV19
abundance: .
d_gene: .
CDR3aa: CASSLSGSVGELFF
CDR3nt: TGTGCCAGTAGTCTTTCAGGGTCGGTCGGGGAGCTGTTTTTT

j_gene: TRBJ1-5
v_gene: TRBV7-2
abundance: .
d_gene: TRBD1
CDR3aa: CASSLSDRVEPQHF
CDR3nt: TGTGCCAGCAGCTTGAGCGACAGGGTCGAGCCCCAGCATTTT

j_gene: TRBJ1-2
v_gene: TRBV27
abundance: .
d_gene: TRBD1
CDR3aa: CASTNSGQGGGYTF
CDR3nt: TGTGCCAGCACCAACTCAGGGCAGGGGGGAGGCTACACCTTC

j_gene: TRBJ2-7
v_gene: TRBV27
abundance: .
d_gene: TRBD2
CDR3aa: CASSPTRGGVSYEQYF
CDR3nt: TGTGCCAGCAGTCCAACGCGGGGGGGGGTATCCTACGAGCAGTACTTC

j_gene: TRBJ2-3
v_gene: TRBV27
abundance: .
d_gene: .
CDR3aa: CASTLRGSDTQYF
CDR3nt: TGTGCCAGCACCCTTCGAGGGTCAGATACGCAGTATTTT

j_gene: TRBJ1-2
v_gene: TRBV7-2
abundance: .
d_gene: .
CDR3aa: CASSFRADYGYTF
CDR3nt: TGTGCCAGCAGCTTCCGAGCGGACTATGGCTACACCTTC

j_gene: TRBJ1-5
v_gene: TRBV25-1
abundance: .
d_gene: .
CDR3aa: CASSDGLPGVQPQHF
CDR3nt: TGTGCCAGCAGTGACGGTTTGCCAGGGGTACAGCCCCAGCATTTT